This T cell receptor (beta chain) is from a study of cytomegalovirus exposure and HLA in healthy donors. This CDR3 has 15 amino acids. With V trimmed by 4 bases and J by 3 bases, 7 bases remained unmatched. From germline, CDR1 is SGHRS and CDR2 YFSETQ. PCR was performed using 60 Vbeta and 13 Jbeta primers. In the original workflow: Approximately 9.9 million shared chains were among the approximately 80 million unique TCR beta chains that a later analysis counted. TCRdb's copy holds only in-frame clones and misses some; the assay was immunoSEQ multiplex PCR. For V, J and clone size, that table is used; D and trimming come from the DNA. The sample lists about 140,000 clones; about three quarters were seen once. Study observations and caveats: A later analysis found TCR association rates differed by HLA locus, highest for DRB1 and lowest for HLA-C. Earlier analysis found most TCR beta V segments productive about 90% or about 30% of the time.

Samples came from healthy bone marrow donors. As for this clone: Its cognate antigen is unknown.

The V and J genes are TRBV5-1 and TRBJ2-7, with 10 bases matching TRBD1. The sequenced sample consisted of PBMCs. This TCR was sampled from a man aged 35 to 55 in good health and CMV-seronegative. CDR3 amino acids: CASSKGQGMDYEQYF. CDR3 nucleotide sequence: TGCGCCAGCAGCAAGGGACAGGGGATGGACTACGAGCAGTACTTC.